The entry below describes one T cell receptor (beta chain). The antigen is unknown. Other nucleotide sequences in the sample specify the same CDR3. This CDR3 is 12 amino acids long. Germline V lookup: CDR1 SEHNR, CDR2 FQNEAQ (reference sequence). V lost 1 base to trimming and J lost 6 bases, with 7 bases between them. Only CD45RO-negative cells positively selected for CCR7 counted as naive CD8 cells, so terminally differentiated effector memory CD45RA+ cells were excluded. Those who donated were healthy HIV-negative adults, with no recent acute infections or vaccinations reported. The sample comes from a study of shared clonotypes between healthy human individuals. Study outcomes and limitations: Rarefaction exposed incomplete sorted-subset sequencing despite large depth. Naive subsets generally exceeded memory subsets in estimated richness. The four-donor shared clonotypes exceeded non-shared clonotypes in generation probability, with non-shared ones scoring lower.

TCRdb's table, derived via immunoSEQ multiplex PCR, lists solely in-frame clones and lacks some. Counted here are about 2 million clones, less than 95% occurring once; the ten biggest clones make up approximately 1.2%. This clonotype was obtained from a man aged 18 to 29 in good health. The chain is built from TRBV7-9 and TRBJ2-7; no clear D gene. The sequenced sample consisted of naive CD8+ T cells sorted from blood. The CDR3 DNA is TGTGCCAGCAGCTTAGAAGGCCTCGAGCAGTACTTC. Its protein product is CASSLEGLEQYF.